This TCR beta chain was sequenced in a study of blood T cell repertoires in COVID-19 (dated by TCRdb to 2018 to 2021). With regard to the full study: The collaborator samples originated in the United States, Italy and Spain and spanned the acute and convalescent phases of COVID-19. The repertoires were released in a freely available public database intended as a resource for research on the immune response to SARS-CoV-2. Nearly every sample came with metadata listing a de-identified subject ID, COVID-19 status, age in years and sex. Where available, HLA class I and class II types were obtained from metadata supplied by the sample provider rather than from assay-based typing. The material from the prospective study consisted of cDNA or gDNA derived from T cells, B-cell-depleted T cells, or PBMCs. Subjects who had been exposed to COVID-19, were actively infected with it, or had recovered from it provided the deeply sampled blood TCRbeta repertoires that made up the dataset. Samples came from the ongoing ImmuneRACE study (first 160 participants) plus 1,254 subjects from 6 global collaborators.

The germline V gene (reference sequence) supplies CDR1 SEHNR and CDR2 FQNEAQ. Including cysteine and phenylalanine, the CDR3 has 19 amino acids. CDR3 DNA is the only sequence kept; it has 57 bases, read in frame from the first base. V ends up 5 bases short and J 5 bases short, with an unmatched junction base count of 19. Comment on this clone: Its antigen target is currently unknown. Base quality data are lacking; no much larger clone is found one base away.

Results and caveats for the whole study, not just this receptor: The amount of clinical and demographic metadata varied by source and participant and was provided uncurated.

TCRbeta CDR3 regions were amplified from genomic DNA by means of the immunoSEQ Assay, a bias-controlled multiplex PCR. The paper's data handling went like this. The number of nucleated cells in each sample was estimated by amplification of reference gene primers within the assay. To quantify the absolute abundance of each unique TCRbeta CDR3 rearrangement, sequence reads were collapsed and filtered. For each sample, productive Simpson clonality was calculated as the square root of Simpson's diversity index over productive rearrangements. TCRdb retrieved this table from immuneACCESS and kept in-frame rearrangements only. Not all clones are present; in checked studies, unresolved V genes account for under half, and no reason is known for the remainder. V and J calls plus clone size are reproduced from that table; the DNA served to infer D and trimming. This sample is represented by 200,000 to 250,000 clones; 80% to 90% of them were singletons. Roughly 2.7% of the sample is taken by the ten largest.

In Seattle, one collaborating source enrolled patients while the infection was active and tracked those patients longitudinally over the course of disease. Collaborating institutions collected whole blood in K2EDTA tubes following their own protocols. For TCRbeta analysis, collaborators shipped samples as frozen whole blood, isolated PBMCs, or DNA extracted from either of those sample types. The V gene is TRBV7-9 and the J gene is TRBJ1-1, with TRBD1 matching 11 junction bases. Sequenced sample: peripheral blood. This TCR came from a man aged 25-45 years with COVID-19, enrolled during active disease. The CDR3 corresponds to CASSPRGVWDRGYWTEAFF. The sequenced DNA: TGTGCCAGCAGCCCCCGGGGGGTATGGGACAGGGGGTATTGGACTGAAGCTTTCTTT.